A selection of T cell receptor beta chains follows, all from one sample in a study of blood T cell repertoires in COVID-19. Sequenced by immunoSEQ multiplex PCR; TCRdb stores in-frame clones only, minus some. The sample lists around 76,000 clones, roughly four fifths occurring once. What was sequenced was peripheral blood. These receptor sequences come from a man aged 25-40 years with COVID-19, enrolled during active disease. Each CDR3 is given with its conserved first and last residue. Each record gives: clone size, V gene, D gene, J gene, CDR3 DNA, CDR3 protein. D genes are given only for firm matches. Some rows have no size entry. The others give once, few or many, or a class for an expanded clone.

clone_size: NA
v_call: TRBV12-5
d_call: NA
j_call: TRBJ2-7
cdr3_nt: TGTGCTAGTGGTTTGGTCGCCTGGTCGGGCGGGACCCACTCCTACGAGCAGTACTTC
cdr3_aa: CASGLVAWSGGTHSYEQYF

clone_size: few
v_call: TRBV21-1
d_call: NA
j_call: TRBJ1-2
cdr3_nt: TGTGCCAGCAGCAAAGATCAGGGCTACACCTTC
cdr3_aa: CASSKDQGYTF

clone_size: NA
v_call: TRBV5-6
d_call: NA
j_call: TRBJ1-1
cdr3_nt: TGTGCCAGCAGCTTTAGGGGTGTGCGGAAGAGCACTGAAGCTTTCTTT
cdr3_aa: CASSFRGVRKSTEAFF

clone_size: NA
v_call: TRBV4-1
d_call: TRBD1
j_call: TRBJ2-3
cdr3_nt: TGCGCCAGCAGCCCGGGGGACAGGGTTAGGACAGATACGCAGTATTTT
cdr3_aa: CASSPGDRVRTDTQYF

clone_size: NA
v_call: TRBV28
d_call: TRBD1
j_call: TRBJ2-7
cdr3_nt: TGTGCCTCACTAGGGGGGACAGGGGCCTACGAGCAGTACTTC
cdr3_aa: CASLGGTGAYEQYF

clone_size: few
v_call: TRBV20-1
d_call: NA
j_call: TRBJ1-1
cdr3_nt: TGCAGTGCAGAGCGGAGGACTGAAGCTTTCTTT
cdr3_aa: CSAERRTEAFF

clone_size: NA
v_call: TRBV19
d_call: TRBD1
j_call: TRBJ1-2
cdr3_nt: TGTGCCAGTAGTAACAGGGGGTTTGGCTACACCTTC
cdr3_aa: CASSNRGFGYTF

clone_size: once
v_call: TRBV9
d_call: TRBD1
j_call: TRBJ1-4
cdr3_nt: TGTGCCAGCAGCGTTTCGGGACAGATGAATGAAAAACTGTTTTTT
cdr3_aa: CASSVSGQMNEKLFF

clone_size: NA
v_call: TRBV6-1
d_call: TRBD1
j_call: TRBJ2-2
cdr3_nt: TGTGCCAGCAGTGAAGTGACAGGGGGCGCCGGGGAGCTGTTTTTT
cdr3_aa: CASSEVTGGAGELFF

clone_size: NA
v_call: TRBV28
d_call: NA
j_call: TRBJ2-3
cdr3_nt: TGTGCCAGCACCGAAGGGACTCACACAGATACGCAGTATTTT
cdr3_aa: CASTEGTHTDTQYF

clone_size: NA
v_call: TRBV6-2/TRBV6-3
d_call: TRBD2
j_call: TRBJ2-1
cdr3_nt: TGTGCCAGCAGCCCCGGACTAGCGGGGTGGGTTGGCAATGAGCAGTTCTTC
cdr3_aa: CASSPGLAGWVGNEQFF

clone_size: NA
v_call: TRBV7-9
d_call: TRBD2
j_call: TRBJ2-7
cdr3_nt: TGTGCCAGCAGTGGGGGGGCTAGCGGGAGATCCTACGAGCAGTACTTC
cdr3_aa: CASSGGASGRSYEQYF

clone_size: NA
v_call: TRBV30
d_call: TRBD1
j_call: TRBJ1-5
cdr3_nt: TGTGCCTGTAGCCGGGACAGAAATCAGCCCCAGCATTTT
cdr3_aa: CACSRDRNQPQHF

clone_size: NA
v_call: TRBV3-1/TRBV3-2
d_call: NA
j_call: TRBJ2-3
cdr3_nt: TGTGCCAGCAGACCCGGGAACGGCTTGATCGATACGCAGTATTTT
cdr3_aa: CASRPGNGLIDTQYF

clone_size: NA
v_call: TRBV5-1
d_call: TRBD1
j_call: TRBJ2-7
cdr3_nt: TGCGCCAGCAGCTTCAGGGGGCCACCCGCCTACGAGCAGTACTTC
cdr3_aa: CASSFRGPPAYEQYF

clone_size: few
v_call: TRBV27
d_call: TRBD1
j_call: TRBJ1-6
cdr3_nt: TGTGCCAGCAGTTTCGGAGCAGGGGGCGAATCACCCCTCCACTTT
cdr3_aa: CASSFGAGGESPLHF

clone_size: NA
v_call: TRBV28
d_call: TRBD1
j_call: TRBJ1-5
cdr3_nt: TGTGCCAGCAGTCCCCCCTCGACAGGGGCCCATCAGCCCCAGCATTTT
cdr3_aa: CASSPPSTGAHQPQHF

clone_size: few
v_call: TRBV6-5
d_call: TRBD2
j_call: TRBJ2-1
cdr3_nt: TGTGCCAGCTTGTCGGCGGGAGGGGGAAAAAATGAGCAGTTCTTC
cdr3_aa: CASLSAGGGKNEQFF

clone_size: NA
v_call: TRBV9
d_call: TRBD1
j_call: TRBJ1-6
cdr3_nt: TGTGCCAGCAGCGTAGTACCGACAGGGGAATCACCCCTCCACTTT
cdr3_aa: CASSVVPTGESPLHF

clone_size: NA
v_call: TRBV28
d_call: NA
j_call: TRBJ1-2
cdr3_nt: TGTGCCAGCAGTTTATCCGCCCGGGGGGATGGCTACACCTTC
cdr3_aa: CASSLSARGDGYTF

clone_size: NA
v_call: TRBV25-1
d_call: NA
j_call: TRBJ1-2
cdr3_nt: TGTGCCAGCAGTGAATATACGGGTGACAGAGGTGACTACACCTTC
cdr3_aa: CASSEYTGDRGDYTF

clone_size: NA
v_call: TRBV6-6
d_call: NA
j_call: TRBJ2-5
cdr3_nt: TGTGCCAGCACAAGAGACAACCAAGAGACCCAGTACTTC
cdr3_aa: CASTRDNQETQYF

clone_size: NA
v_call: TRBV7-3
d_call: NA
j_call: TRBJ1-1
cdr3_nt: TGTGCCAGCAGCTTAAAAGGGGACACTGAAGCTTTCTTT
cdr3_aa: CASSLKGDTEAFF

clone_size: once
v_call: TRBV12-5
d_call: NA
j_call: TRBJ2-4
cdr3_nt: TGTGCTAGTGCCCCCGGGGGGCCCCCCTATGGTCGCAAAAACATTCAGTACTTC
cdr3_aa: CASAPGGPPYGRKNIQYF

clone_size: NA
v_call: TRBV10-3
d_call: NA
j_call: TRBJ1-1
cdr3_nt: TGTGCCATCAGTGAGCGTCCGGGAGCTGAAGCTTTCTTT
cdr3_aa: CAISERPGAEAFF

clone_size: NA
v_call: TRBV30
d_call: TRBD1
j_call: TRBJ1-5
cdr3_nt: TGTGCCTGGAGTGGAGGGGGCCCTAGCAATCAGCCCCAGCATTTT
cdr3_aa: CAWSGGGPSNQPQHF

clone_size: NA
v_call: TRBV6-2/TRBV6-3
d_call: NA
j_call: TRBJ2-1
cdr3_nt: TGTGCCAGCAGTCTAGGCTACAATGAGCAGTTCTTC
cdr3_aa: CASSLGYNEQFF

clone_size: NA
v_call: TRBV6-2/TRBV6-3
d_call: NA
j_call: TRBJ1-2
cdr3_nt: TGTGCCAGCAGTGGTACCAACAGGGCCCACACCTTC
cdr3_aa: CASSGTNRAHTF

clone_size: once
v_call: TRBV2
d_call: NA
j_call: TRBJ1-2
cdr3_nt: TGTGCCAGCAGGGAGACAGGAGCCCTAAACTATGGCTACACCTTC
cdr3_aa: CASRETGALNYGYTF